The 26 T cell receptor beta chains listed next were all sequenced from one sample in a study of blood T cell repertoires in COVID-19. The table came from immunoSEQ multiplex PCR; TCRdb's copy has only in-frame clones and leaves some out. The data show hundreds of thousands of clones, nearly 90% seen once. Sequenced sample: PBMCs or T cells enriched from blood (not recorded which). Source of these receptors: a woman aged 18-30 years with acute COVID-19.

This clone was detected only once. The chain combines TRBV5-1 with TRBJ1-3, with 9 bases matching TRBD1. This CDR3 region has 16 residues. With V trimmed by 0 bases and J by 7 bases, 8 bases remained unmatched. In germline, CDR1 is SGHRS, CDR2 YFSETQ. CDR3 protein: CASSLDIGQGRNTIYF. The DNA of the CDR3 is TGCGCCAGCAGCTTGGATATCGGACAGGGGAGGAACACCATATATTTT. The full variable domain, in which reference TRBV5-1 and TRBJ1-3 provide the parts outside the CDR3, is KAGVTQTPRYLIKTRGQQVTLSCSPISGHRSVSWYQQTPGQGLQFLFEYFSETQRNKGNFPGRFSGRQFSNSRSEMNVSTLELGDSALYLCASSLDIGQGRNTIYFGEGSWLTVV.

J is TRBJ2-1 and V is TRBV18; TRBD2 matches 12 bases. The CDR3 runs to 14 residues. J was trimmed by 6 bases and V by 4 bases; bases with no gene match: 1. Looked up from germline, CDR1 is KGHSH and CDR2 is LQKENI. The CDR3 protein is CASSRTSGINEQFF. In DNA form, the CDR3 reads TGTGCCAGCTCACGGACTAGCGGGATCAATGAGCAGTTCTTC.

The chain couples TRBV10-2 to TRBJ2-5; 9 nucleotides agree with TRBD2. Unmatched junction bases numbered 12, after V lost 9 bases and J lost 1 base. The CDR3 sequence is 16 residues long. In germline, CDR1 is WSHSY, CDR2 SAAADI. The CDR3 DNA follows: TGCGCCAGTACGGAGACTAGCGGCATGTTCCAAGAGACCCAGTACTTC. This translates into CASTETSGMFQETQYF.

The rearrangement links TRBV7-9 to TRBJ1-4; 7 positions agree with TRBD1. Germline trimming cut 5 bases from V and 3 bases from J; bases unmatched to any gene: 6. Germline CDR1 and CDR2: SEHNR and FQNEAQ (reference sequence). The CDR3 loop spans 15 amino acids. The CDR3 DNA follows: TGTGCCAGCAGCCCCTCCGGGACAGCTAATGAAAAACTGTTTTTT. This sequence encodes CASSPSGTANEKLFF.

The chain carries TRBV4-3 and TRBJ1-3; D uncertain. V was clipped by 3 bases and J by 0 bases, with 12 bases between them. There are 16 residues in the CDR3. CDR1 LGHNA and CDR2 YSLEER come from the germline V gene. The CDR3 loop reads CASSHGLVSSGNTIYF. For the CDR3, the DNA is TGCGCCAGCAGCCATGGCTTGGTTTCCTCTGGAAACACCATATATTTT.

The chain joins TRBV5-4 to TRBJ1-3; 7 nucleotides agree with TRBD1. This CDR3 is 17 amino acids long. Unmatched junction bases numbered 9, after V lost 2 bases and J lost 1 base. CDR1 is SGHNT and CDR2 is YYREEE in the germline V gene (reference sequence). CDR3 sequence: CASSLTPKDRSGNTIYF. For the CDR3, the DNA is TGTGCCAGCAGCTTAACGCCCAAGGACAGGTCTGGAAACACCATATATTTT.

This clone was seen a single time. V gene TRBV6-2 or TRBV6-3 combines with J gene TRBJ2-1; 13 nucleotides match TRBD2. V lost 2 bases and J lost 4; bases outside the gene matches: 2. Germline V CDR1 and CDR2: MNHEY, SVGEGT. The CDR3 is made up of 16 amino acids. The CDR3 DNA is TGTGCCAGCAGTTACAGGGGACTAGCGGGATACAATGAGCAGTTCTTC. This encodes CASSYRGLAGYNEQFF.

This chain joins TRBV7-9 and TRBJ1-1; TRBD1 is a possible D gene (6 bases). V gave up 0 bases and J gave up 6 bases, with 11 bases separating them. Germline CDR1 is SEHNR and CDR2 is FQNEAQ (reference sequence). The CDR3 length is 14 residues. The CDR3 DNA follows: TGTGCCAGCAGCTTAGCGCTAGGGGGTTCTGAAGCTTTCTTT. Protein sequence: CASSLALGGSEAFF.

This clone has a single count. The chain employs TRBV6-5 and TRBJ2-3; 8 nucleotides match TRBD1. The CDR3 sequence is 16 residues long. The junction had 8 bases not matched to a gene; V was cut back by 2 bases and J by 4 bases. The germline CDR1 and CDR2 sequences are MNHEY and SVGAGI. The CDR3 loop reads CASSYTRTDRADTQYF. The CDR3 DNA sequence: TGTGCCAGCAGTTACACCCGAACGGACAGGGCAGATACGCAGTATTTT.

The V call is TRBV6-5, the J call TRBJ2-7; the match to TRBD1 covers 7 bases. CDR3 length: 14 residues. J gave up 2 bases and V 2 bases, and 3 bases lay outside the gene matches. Per the germline V gene, CDR1 is MNHEY and CDR2 is SVGAGI. The CDR3 coding sequence is TGTGCCAGCAGTTACCGGGACAGACCCTACGAGCAGTACTTC. Amino acid sequence: CASSYRDRPYEQYF.

The chain carries TRBV6-6 and TRBJ1-5; a possible D gene is TRBD1 (6 bases). The V end lost 2 bases, the J end lost 0 bases, and 8 bases lay between the germline ends. Germline V CDR1 and CDR2: MNHNY, SVGAGI (reference sequence). The CDR3 extends over 15 amino acids. The CDR3 is CASSYTDSSNQPQHF. The CDR3 DNA is TGTGCCAGCAGTTACACGGACAGTAGCAATCAGCCCCAGCATTTT.

The genes are TRBV27 and TRBJ2-2, with D tentatively TRBD2 (5 bases). CDR3 length: 14 amino acids. V dropped 3 bases and J dropped 7 bases, with 12 bases sitting between them. Germline lookup yields CDR1 MNHEY and CDR2 SMNVEV (reference sequence). The CDR3 spells CASSFRTRGGELFF. The CDR3 DNA reads as TGTGCCAGCAGTTTCAGGACCCGGGGCGGGGAGCTGTTTTTT.

The rearrangement uses TRBV4-3 and TRBJ1-6; no clear D gene. Germline CDR1 is LGHNA and CDR2 is YSLEER. V lost 2 bases and J lost 8, with 7 bases in between. CDR3 size: 13 residues. CDR3 nucleotide sequence: TGCGCCAGCAGCCAAAGTCTAGATTCACCCCTCCACTTT. Its protein is CASSQSLDSPLHF.

The chain has TRBV7-6 and TRBJ1-6, with 7 bases identical to TRBD1. The germline V gene has CDR1 SGHVS and CDR2 FNYEAQ. CDR3 length equals 15 residues. V lost 0 bases to trimming and J lost 7 bases; unmatched junction nucleotides: 3. DNA of the CDR3: TGTGCCAGCAGCTTAGCCGACAGGGAGAATTCACCCCTCCACTTT. Translated, it gives CASSLADRENSPLHF.

The chain uses TRBV7-9 and TRBJ1-2; 8 nucleotides line up with TRBD1. Germline CDR1 SEHNR, CDR2 FQNEAQ (reference sequence). Losses at the gene ends were 6 bases for V and 6 bases for J; bases not matched to a gene: 9. CDR3 length: 14 amino acids. CDR3 DNA: TGTGCCAGCAGTCACTCCCAGGGGGCGCATGGCTACACCTTC. Its translation is CASSHSQGAHGYTF.

The CDR3 nucleotides read TGCGCCAGCAATACAGTAGCGGGAGAGGCAGATACGCAGTATTTT. Its protein is CASNTVAGEADTQYF. The V gene is TRBV5-1, the J gene TRBJ2-3; 9 nucleotides align to TRBD2. The germline V gene has CDR1 SGHRS and CDR2 YFSETQ. V lost 6 bases and J lost 4; bases outside the gene matches: 9. This CDR3 has 15 residues.

The genes are TRBV27 and TRBJ2-3, with TRBD2 identical over 7 bases. CDR3 length: 11 amino acids. V dropped 8 bases and J dropped 5; count of bases not matched to a gene: 1. In germline, CDR1 is MNHEY, CDR2 SMNVEV (reference sequence). CDR3 DNA: TGTGCCAGCGTAGCGGGAGATACGCAGTATTTT. The encoded protein is CASVAGDTQYF.

The CDR3 loop reads CASSLAGRGTSGSPFF. CDR3 nucleotides: TGTGCCAGCAGCTTGGCGGGGAGGGGGACTAGCGGGAGCCCCTTCTTC. The V and J genes are TRBV5-6 and TRBJ2-1; TRBD2 agrees at 14 bases. V shed 0 bases, J shed 16 bases, and the junction held 12 bases outside the gene matches. This CDR3 has 16 amino acids. CDR1 and CDR2 from the germline V gene are SGHDT and YYEEEE. Full variable domain (outside the CDR3, taken from reference TRBV5-6 and TRBJ2-1): DAGVTQSPTHLIKTRGQQVTLRCSPKSGHDTVSWYQQALGQGPQFIFQYYEEEERQRGNFPDRFSGHQFPNYSSELNVNALLLGDSALYLCASSLAGRGTSGSPFFGPGTRLTVL.

This rearrangement joins TRBV11-2 to TRBJ2-5; no firm D call. Germline lookup yields CDR1 SGHAT and CDR2 FQNNGV. The V gene lost 5 bases and the J gene lost 0 bases, with 22 bases spanning the gap. The CDR3 extends over 18 amino acids. The CDR3 reads CASSRWSLRNPYQETQYF. As DNA, the CDR3 is TGTGCCAGCAGCCGGTGGTCCCTGCGAAACCCGTACCAAGAGACCCAGTACTTC.

The gene calls are TRBV7-8 and TRBJ2-4; D is perhaps TRBD1 (6 bases). Germline assignment: CDR1 SGHVS and CDR2 FQNEAQ. V lost 4 bases to trimming and J lost 0 bases, with 16 bases between them. This CDR3 is built from 17 residues. The CDR3 protein is CASSSPGHLLAKNIQYF. The CDR3 DNA reads as TGTGCCAGCAGCTCCCCGGGACATTTGCTAGCCAAAAACATTCAGTACTTC.

The genes are TRBV10-3 and TRBJ2-7, with D possibly TRBD2 on 6 matching bases. The germline V and J ends were trimmed by 0 bases and 3 bases, with 9 bases remaining between them. The CDR3 loop spans 14 amino acids. Per the germline V gene, CDR1 is ENHRY and CDR2 is SYGVKD. CDR3 sequence (DNA): TGTGCCATCAGTGAGTCTGGCGGGGACTACGAGCAGTACTTC. Residues: CAISESGGDYEQYF.

The chain carries TRBV19 and TRBJ2-1; D call uncertain. Germline V gene sequence: CDR1 LNHDA, CDR2 SQIVND (reference sequence). The CDR3 has 17 residues. V was pared by 3 bases and J by 0 bases, with 15 bases between. This CDR3 reads CASSMSRAWSSYNEQFF. Here the CDR3 DNA reads TGTGCCAGTAGTATGAGTAGAGCCTGGAGCTCCTACAATGAGCAGTTCTTC.

The chain couples TRBV29-1 to TRBJ1-2; 8 bases are shared with TRBD1. Per the germline V gene, CDR1 is SQVTM and CDR2 is ANQGSEA. The V segment lost 3 bases and the J segment 12 bases; nucleotides outside the gene matches: 6. This CDR3 is built from 11 residues. The CDR3 here is CSVDQTGANTF. The CDR3 nucleotides read TGCAGCGTTGACCAGACAGGGGCTAACACCTTC.

The genes are TRBV18 and TRBJ1-4; D not resolved. This CDR3 contains 16 residues. V was clipped by 3 bases and J by 3 bases, with 14 bases between them. Germline loops: CDR1 KGHSH, CDR2 LQKENI. The CDR3 sequence: CASSPTSGSANEKLFF. CDR3 in DNA: TGTGCCAGCTCACCTACCTCGGGATCCGCTAATGAAAAACTGTTTTTT.

The CDR3 loop reads CASSSQVHGYTF. The CDR3 nucleotides read TGTGCCAGCAGCTCACAGGTTCATGGCTACACCTTC. The chain joins TRBV9 to TRBJ1-2; D possibly corresponds to TRBD1 (5 bases). The length of the CDR3 is 12 residues. V shed 4 bases and J shed 6 bases, with 10 bases lying between them. CDR1 is SGDLS, CDR2 YYNGEE, per germline.

The V and J genes are TRBV5-4 and TRBJ2-5; D is possibly TRBD1 (5 bases). This CDR3 contains 14 residues. Germline CDR1 SGHNT, CDR2 YYREEE (reference sequence). The V end lost 10 bases, the J end lost 1 base, and 17 bases lay between the germline ends. The CDR3: CAVGPETGQETQYF. For the CDR3, the DNA is TGTGCCGTGGGGCCTGAAACGGGCCAAGAGACCCAGTACTTC.